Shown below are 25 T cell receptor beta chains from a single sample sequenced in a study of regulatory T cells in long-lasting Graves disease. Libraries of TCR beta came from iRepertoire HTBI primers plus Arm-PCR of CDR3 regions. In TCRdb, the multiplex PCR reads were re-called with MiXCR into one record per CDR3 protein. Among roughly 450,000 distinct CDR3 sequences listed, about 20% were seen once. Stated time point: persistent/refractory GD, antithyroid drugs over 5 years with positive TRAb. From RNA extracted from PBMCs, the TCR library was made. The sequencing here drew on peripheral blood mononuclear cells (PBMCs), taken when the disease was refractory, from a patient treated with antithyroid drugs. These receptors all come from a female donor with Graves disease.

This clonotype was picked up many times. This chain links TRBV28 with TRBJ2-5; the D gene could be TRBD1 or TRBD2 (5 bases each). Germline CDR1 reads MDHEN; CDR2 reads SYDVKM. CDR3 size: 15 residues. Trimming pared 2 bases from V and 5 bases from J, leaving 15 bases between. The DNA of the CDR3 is TGTGCCAGCAGTTTAACTAGGCAGGGTATGGAGACCCAGTACTTC. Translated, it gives CASSLTRQGMETQYF.

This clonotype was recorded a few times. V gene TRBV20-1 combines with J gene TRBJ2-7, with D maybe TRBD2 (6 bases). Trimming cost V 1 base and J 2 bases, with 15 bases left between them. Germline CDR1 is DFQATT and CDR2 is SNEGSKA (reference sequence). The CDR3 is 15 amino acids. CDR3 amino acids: CSARATGTYAYEQYF. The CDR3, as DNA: TGCAGTGCTAGAGCTACCGGGACTTACGCCTACGAGCAGTACTTC.

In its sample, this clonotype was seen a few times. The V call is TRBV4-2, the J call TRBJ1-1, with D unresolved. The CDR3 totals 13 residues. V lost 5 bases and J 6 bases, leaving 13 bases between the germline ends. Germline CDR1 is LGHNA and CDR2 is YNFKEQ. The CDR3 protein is CASSNGQNSEAFF. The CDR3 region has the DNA TGTGCCAGCAGCAACGGCCAGAATTCTGAAGCTTTCTTT.

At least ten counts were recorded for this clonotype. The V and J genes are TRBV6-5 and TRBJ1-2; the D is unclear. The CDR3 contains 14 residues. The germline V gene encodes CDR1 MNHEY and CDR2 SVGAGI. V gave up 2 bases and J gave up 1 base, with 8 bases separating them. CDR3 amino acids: CASSYRNINYGYTF. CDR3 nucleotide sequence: TGTGCCAGCAGTTACCGCAACATTAACTATGGCTACACCTTC.

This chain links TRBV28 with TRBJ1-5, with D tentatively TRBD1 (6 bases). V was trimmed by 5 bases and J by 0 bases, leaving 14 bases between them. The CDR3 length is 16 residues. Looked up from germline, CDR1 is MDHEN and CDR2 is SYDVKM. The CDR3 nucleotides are TGTGCCAGCAGTAAATACAGGGCCCTTAGCAATCAGCCCCAGCATTTT. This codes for CASSKYRALSNQPQHF. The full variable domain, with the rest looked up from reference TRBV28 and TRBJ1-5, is DVKVTQSSRYLVKRTGEKVFLECVQDMDHENMFWYRQDPGLGLRLIYFSYDVKMKEKGDIPEGYSVSREKKERFSLILESASTNQTSMYLCASSKYRALSNQPQHFGDGTRLSIL.

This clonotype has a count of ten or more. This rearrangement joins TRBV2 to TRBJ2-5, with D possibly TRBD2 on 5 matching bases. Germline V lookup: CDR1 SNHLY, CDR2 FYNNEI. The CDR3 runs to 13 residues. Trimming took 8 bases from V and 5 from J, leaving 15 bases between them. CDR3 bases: TGTGCCAGCCGGTTACCTCGGGGTGAGACCCAGTACTTC. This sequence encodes CASRLPRGETQYF.

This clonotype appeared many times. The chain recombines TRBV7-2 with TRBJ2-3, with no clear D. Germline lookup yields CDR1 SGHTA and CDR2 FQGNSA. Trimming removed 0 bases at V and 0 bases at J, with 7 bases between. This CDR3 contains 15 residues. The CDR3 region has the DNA TGTGCCAGCAGCTTAGCGCTGCGAAGCACAGATACGCAGTATTTT. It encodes CASSLALRSTDTQYF. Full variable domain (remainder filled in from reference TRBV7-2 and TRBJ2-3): GAGVSQSPSNKVTEKGKDVELRCDPISGHTALYWYRQSLGQGLEFLIYFQGNSAPDKSGLPSDRFSAERTGGSVSTLTIQRTQQEDSAVYLCASSLALRSTDTQYFGPGTRLTVL.

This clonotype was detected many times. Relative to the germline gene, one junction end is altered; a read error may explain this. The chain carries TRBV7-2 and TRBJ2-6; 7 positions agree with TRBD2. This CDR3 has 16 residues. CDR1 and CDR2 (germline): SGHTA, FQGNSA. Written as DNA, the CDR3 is TGCGCCAGCAGCTTGGGCGGGAGCTCCGGGGCCAACGTCCTGACTTTC. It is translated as CASSLGGSSGANVLTF. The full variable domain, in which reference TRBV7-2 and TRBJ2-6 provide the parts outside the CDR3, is GAGVSQSPSNKVTEKGKDVELRCDPISGHTALYWYRQSLGQGLEFLIYFQGNSAPDKSGLPSDRFSAERTGGSVSTLTIQRTQQEDSAVYLCASSLGGSSGANVLTFGAGSRLTVL.

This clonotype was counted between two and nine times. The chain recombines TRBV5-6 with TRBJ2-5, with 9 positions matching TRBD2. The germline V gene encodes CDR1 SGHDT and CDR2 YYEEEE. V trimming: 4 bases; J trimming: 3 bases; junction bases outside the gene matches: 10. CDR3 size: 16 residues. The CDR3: CASSSGTSKDKETQYF. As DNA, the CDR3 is TGTGCCAGCAGCAGCGGGACTAGCAAAGACAAAGAGACCCAGTACTTC.

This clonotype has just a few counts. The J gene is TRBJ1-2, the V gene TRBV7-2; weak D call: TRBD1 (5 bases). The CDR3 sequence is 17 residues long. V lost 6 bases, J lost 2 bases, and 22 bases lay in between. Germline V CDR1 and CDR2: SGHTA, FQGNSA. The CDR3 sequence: CASRGPIGRVGNYGYTF. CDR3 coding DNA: TGTGCCAGCAGGGGACCAATTGGCAGGGTGGGGAACTATGGCTACACCTTC.

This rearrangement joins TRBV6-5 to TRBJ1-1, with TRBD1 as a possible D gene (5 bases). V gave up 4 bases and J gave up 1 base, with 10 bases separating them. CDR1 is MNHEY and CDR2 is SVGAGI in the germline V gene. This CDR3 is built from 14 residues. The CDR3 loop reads CASSFVGENTEAFF. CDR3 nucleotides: TGTGCCAGCAGTTTTGTAGGGGAGAACACTGAAGCTTTCTTT.

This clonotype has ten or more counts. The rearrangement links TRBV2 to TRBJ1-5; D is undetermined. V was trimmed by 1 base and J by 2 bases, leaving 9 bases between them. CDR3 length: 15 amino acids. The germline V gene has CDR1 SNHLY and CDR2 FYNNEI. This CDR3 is CASSEEANRNQPQHF. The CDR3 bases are TGTGCCAGCAGTGAAGAGGCCAACCGCAATCAGCCCCAGCATTTT.

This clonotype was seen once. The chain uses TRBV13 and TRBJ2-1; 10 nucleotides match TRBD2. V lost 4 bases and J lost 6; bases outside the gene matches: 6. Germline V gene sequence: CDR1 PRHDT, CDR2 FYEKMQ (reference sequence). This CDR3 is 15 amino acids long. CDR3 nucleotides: TGTGCCAGCAGCTCATCTAGCGGGAGATGCAATGAGCAGTTCTTC. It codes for CASSSSSGRCNEQFF.

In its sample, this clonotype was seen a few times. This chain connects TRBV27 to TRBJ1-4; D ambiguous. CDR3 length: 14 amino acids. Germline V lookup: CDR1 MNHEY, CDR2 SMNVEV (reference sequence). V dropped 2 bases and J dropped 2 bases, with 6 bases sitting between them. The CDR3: CASSLTVTNEKLFF. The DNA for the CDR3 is TGTGCCAGCAGTTTAACGGTCACTAATGAAAAACTGTTTTTT.

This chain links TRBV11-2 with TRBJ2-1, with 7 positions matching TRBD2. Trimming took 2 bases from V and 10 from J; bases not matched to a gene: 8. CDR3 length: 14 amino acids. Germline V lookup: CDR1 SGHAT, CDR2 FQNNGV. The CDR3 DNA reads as TGTGCCAGCAGCTTATACGCGGGAGCGCGCGAGCAGTTCTTC. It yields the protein CASSLYAGAREQFF.

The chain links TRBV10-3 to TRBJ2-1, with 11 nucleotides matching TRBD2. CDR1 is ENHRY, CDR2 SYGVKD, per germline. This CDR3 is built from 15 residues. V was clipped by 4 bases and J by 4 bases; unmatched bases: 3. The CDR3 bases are TGTGCCATCAGTGCGACTAGCGGGACTTACAATGAGCAGTTCTTC. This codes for CAISATSGTYNEQFF.

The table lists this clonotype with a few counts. This CDR3 is CSVRTAATYEQYF. In DNA form, the CDR3 reads TGCAGCGTGAGGACAGCCGCTACCTACGAGCAGTACTTC. The V gene is TRBV29-1, the J gene TRBJ2-7, with D possibly being TRBD1 (6 bases). The CDR3 spans 13 residues. The V end lost 6 bases, the J end lost 2 bases, and 14 bases lay between the germline ends. In germline, CDR1 is SQVTM, CDR2 ANQGSEA.

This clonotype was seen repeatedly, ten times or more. CDR3 sequence: CASSLALAGGYEQYF. CDR3 DNA sequence: TGCGCCAGCAGCTTGGCCTTAGCGGGAGGCTACGAGCAGTACTTC. The gene calls are TRBV5-1 and TRBJ2-7; 10 bases agree with TRBD2. The V gene end was trimmed by 0 bases and the J gene end by 3 bases; junction bases not matched to a gene: 3. Germline-derived CDR1 and CDR2 are SGHRS and YFSETQ. This CDR3 has 15 amino acids.

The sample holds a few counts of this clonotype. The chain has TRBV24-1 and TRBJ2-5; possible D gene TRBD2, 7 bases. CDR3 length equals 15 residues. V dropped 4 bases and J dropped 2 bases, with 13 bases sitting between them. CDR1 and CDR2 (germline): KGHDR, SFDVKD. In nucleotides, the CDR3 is TGTGCCACCAGTGACAGGGGACTAATTCAAGAGACCCAGTACTTC. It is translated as CATSDRGLIQETQYF.

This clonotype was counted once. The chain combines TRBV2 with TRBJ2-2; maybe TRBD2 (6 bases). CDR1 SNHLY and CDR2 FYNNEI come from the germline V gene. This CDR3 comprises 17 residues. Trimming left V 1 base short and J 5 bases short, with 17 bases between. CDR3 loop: CASSEVGWAGRTGELFF. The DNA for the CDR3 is TGTGCCAGCAGTGAAGTGGGGTGGGCAGGGAGGACCGGGGAGCTGTTTTTT.

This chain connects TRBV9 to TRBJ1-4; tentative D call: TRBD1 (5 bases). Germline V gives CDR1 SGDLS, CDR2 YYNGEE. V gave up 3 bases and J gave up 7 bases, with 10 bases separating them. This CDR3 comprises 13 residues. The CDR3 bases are TGTGCCAGCAGCGGAGGGGTTCGTGAAAAACTGTTTTTT. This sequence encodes CASSGGVREKLFF. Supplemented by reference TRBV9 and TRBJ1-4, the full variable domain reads DSGVTQTPKHLITATGQRVTLRCSPRSGDLSVYWYQQSLDQGLQFLIQYYNGEERAKGNILERFSAQQFPDLHSELNLSSLELGDSALYFCASSGGVREKLFFGSGTQLSVL.

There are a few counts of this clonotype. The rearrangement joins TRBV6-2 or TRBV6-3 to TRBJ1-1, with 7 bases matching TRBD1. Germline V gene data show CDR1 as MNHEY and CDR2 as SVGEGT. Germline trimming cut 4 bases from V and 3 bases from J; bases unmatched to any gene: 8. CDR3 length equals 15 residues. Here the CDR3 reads CASSSRQGLYTEAFF. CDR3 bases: TGTGCCAGCAGTTCCCGACAGGGATTATACACTGAAGCTTTCTTT.

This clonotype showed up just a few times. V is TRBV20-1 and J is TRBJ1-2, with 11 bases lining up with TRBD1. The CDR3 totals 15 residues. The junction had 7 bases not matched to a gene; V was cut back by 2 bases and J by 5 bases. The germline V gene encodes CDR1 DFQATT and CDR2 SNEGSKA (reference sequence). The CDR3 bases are TGCAGTGCTAGATTAGGACAGGGGGCATTATATGGCTACACCTTC. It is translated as CSARLGQGALYGYTF.

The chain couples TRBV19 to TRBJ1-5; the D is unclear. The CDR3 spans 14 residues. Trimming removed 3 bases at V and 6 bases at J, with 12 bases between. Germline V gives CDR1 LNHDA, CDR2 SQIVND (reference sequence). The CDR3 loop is CASSIAVVRQPQHF. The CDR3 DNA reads TGTGCCAGTAGTATTGCCGTTGTCCGTCAGCCCCAGCATTTT. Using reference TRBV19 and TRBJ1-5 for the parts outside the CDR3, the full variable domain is DGGITQSPKYLFRKEGQNVTLSCEQNLNHDAMYWYRQDPGQGLRLIYYSQIVNDFQKGDIAEGYSVSREKKESFPLTVTSAQKNPTAFYLCASSIAVVRQPQHFGDGTRLSIL.

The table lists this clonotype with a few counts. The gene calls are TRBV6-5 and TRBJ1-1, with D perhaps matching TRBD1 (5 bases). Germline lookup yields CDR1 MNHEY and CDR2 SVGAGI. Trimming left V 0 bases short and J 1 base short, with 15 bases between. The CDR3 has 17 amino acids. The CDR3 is CASSYSTGTGGNTEAFF. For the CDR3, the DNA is TGTGCCAGCAGTTACTCGACTGGAACAGGCGGGAACACTGAAGCTTTCTTT.